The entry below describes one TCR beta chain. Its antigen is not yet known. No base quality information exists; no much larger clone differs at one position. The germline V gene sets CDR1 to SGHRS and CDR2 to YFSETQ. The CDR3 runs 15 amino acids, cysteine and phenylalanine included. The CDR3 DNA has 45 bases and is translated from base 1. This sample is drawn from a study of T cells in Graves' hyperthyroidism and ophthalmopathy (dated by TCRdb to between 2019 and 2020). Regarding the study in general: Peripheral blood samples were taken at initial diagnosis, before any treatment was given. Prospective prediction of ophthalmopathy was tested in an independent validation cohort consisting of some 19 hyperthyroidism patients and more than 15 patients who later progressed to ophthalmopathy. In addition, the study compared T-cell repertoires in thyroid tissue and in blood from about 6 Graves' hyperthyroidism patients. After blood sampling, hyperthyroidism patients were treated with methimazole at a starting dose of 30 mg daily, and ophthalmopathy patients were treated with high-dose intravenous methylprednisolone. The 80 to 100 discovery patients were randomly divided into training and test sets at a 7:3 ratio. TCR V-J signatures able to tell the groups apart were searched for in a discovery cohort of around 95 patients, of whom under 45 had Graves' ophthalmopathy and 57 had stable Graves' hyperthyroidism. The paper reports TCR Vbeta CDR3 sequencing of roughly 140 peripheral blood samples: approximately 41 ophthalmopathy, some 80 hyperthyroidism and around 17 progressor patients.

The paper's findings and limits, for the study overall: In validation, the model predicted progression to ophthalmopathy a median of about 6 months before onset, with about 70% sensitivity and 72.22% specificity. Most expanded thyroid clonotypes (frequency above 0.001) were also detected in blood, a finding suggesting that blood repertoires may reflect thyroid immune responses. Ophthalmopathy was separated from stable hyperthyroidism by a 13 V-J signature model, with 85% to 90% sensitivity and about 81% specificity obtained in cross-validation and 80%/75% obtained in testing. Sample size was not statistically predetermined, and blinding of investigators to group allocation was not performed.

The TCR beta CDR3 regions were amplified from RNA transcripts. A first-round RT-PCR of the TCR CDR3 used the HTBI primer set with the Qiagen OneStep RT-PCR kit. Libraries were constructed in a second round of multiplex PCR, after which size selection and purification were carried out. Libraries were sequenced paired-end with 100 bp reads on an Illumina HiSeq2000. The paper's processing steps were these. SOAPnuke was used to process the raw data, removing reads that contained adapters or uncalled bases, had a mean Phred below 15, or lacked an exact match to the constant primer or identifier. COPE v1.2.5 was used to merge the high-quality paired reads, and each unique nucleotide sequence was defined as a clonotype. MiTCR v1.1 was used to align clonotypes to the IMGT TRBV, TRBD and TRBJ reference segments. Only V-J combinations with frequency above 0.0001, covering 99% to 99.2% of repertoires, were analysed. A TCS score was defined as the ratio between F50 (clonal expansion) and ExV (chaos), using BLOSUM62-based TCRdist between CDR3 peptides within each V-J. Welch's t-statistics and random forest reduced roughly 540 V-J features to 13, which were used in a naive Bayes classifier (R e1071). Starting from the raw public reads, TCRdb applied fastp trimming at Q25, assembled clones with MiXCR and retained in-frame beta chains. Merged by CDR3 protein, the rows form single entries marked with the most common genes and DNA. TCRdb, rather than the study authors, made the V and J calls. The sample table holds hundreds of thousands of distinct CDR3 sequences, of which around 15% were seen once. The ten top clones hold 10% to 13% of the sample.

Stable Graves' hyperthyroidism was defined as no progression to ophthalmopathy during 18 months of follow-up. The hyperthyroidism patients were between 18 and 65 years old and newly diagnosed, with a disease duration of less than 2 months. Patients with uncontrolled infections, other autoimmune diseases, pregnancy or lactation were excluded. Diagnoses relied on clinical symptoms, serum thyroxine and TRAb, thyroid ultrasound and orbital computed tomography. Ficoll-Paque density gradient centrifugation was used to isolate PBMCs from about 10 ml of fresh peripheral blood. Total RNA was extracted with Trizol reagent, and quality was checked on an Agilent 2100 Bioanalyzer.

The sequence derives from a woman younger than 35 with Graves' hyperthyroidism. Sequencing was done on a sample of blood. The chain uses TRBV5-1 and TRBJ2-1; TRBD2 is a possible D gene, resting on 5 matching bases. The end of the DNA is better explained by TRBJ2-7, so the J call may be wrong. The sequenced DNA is TGCGCCAGCAGCGGACTGATTAGCTCCTACAATGAGCAGTACTTC. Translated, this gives CASSGLISSYNEQYF.